This TCR beta chain was recorded in a study of metastatic and nonmetastatic thyroid tumors. Study overall: Repertoire data that came from the blood and tumor or nodule tissue of malignant and benign thyroid patients were compared.

With MiXCR, TCRdb reprocessed the PCR reads. The sample includes fewer than 40,000 clones, more than 25% seen only once; the top ten take around 30%. Germline CDR1 and CDR2: MNHNS and SASEGT. V was pared by 2 bases and J by 0 bases, with 14 bases between. CDR3 length equals 16 residues. No treatment had been given to any patient before thyroid surgery. V usage is TRBV6-1 and J usage is TRBJ2-7; TRBD2 is a possible D gene (5 bases). This receptor was taken from a female donor with papillary thyroid cancer or a benign thyroid nodule (not recorded which). Some clones in this sample may be carry-over from other donors' samples. The sequenced sample was blood. CDR3 sequence: CASSERLAESSYEQYF. The CDR3 coding sequence is TGTGCCAGCAGTGAACGGCTAGCTGAGAGCTCCTACGAGCAGTACTTC.